A selection of T cell receptor beta chains follows, all from one sample in a study of blood T cell repertoires in COVID-19. TCRdb's table, derived via immunoSEQ multiplex PCR, lists solely in-frame clones and lacks some. The sample yields about 97,000 clones, 80% to 90% seen once. Input material: peripheral blood. These receptors all come from a man aged 35 to 55 with active or convalescent COVID-19. CDR3s include the opening cysteine and the closing phenylalanine or tryptophan. D genes are given only for firm matches. Not every row has a clone size; where given, it reads once, few, many or a size class.

CDR3 DNA: TGTGCCAGCAGCCAAGCCAGAACTCAGGGGAATTGGAAGACCCAGTACTTC
CDR3 protein: CASSQARTQGNWKTQYF
D gene: NA
J gene: TRBJ2-5
CDR3 length: 17
V gene: TRBV3-1/TRBV3-2
clone size: NA

CDR3 DNA: TGTGCCAGCAGCTTAGAGCGGGGGCAAGAGACCCAGTACTTC
CDR3 protein: CASSLERGQETQYF
D gene: TRBD2
J gene: TRBJ2-5
CDR3 length: 14
V gene: TRBV5-4
clone size: NA

CDR3 DNA: TGCGCCAGCAGCTTGGAAGGGACAGCAAATGAAAAACTGTTTTTT
CDR3 protein: CASSLEGTANEKLFF
D gene: TRBD1
J gene: TRBJ1-4
CDR3 length: 15
V gene: TRBV5-1
clone size: NA

CDR3 DNA: TGTGCCTGGCGCTCGACAGGGGCCTACGAGCAGTACTTC
CDR3 protein: CAWRSTGAYEQYF
D gene: TRBD1
J gene: TRBJ2-7
CDR3 length: 13
V gene: TRBV30
clone size: many

CDR3 DNA: TGCAGCGTTGGTGAGGATACGCAGTATTTT
CDR3 protein: CSVGEDTQYF
D gene: NA
J gene: TRBJ2-3
CDR3 length: 10
V gene: TRBV29-1
clone size: NA

CDR3 DNA: TGTGCCAGCAGCTTAAGACAGAATTCACCCCTCCACTTT
CDR3 protein: CASSLRQNSPLHF
D gene: NA
J gene: TRBJ1-6
CDR3 length: 13
V gene: TRBV7-8
clone size: NA

CDR3 DNA: TGTGCCAGCAGCTTGGTCGGTCAGGGGGCGACCGGGGAGCTGTTTTTT
CDR3 protein: CASSLVGQGATGELFF
D gene: TRBD1
J gene: TRBJ2-2
CDR3 length: 16
V gene: TRBV5-6
clone size: few

CDR3 DNA: TGTGCCAGCTCTCGGGAGGGGAGTCAGCCCCAGCATTTT
CDR3 protein: CASSREGSQPQHF
D gene: NA
J gene: TRBJ1-5
CDR3 length: 13
V gene: TRBV12-3/TRBV12-4
clone size: NA

CDR3 DNA: TGTGCCAGCAGAACCAACTCCCCTAACTATGGCTACACCTTC
CDR3 protein: CASRTNSPNYGYTF
D gene: NA
J gene: TRBJ1-2
CDR3 length: 14
V gene: TRBV27
clone size: many

CDR3 DNA: TGTGCCAGCAGTCAAATTACAGGGGGGGTTTCACCCCTCCACTTT
CDR3 protein: CASSQITGGVSPLHF
D gene: TRBD1
J gene: TRBJ1-6
CDR3 length: 15
V gene: TRBV14
clone size: NA

CDR3 DNA: TGTGCCAGCAGCTTTGTCGGTCTCGAAGCTTTCTTT
CDR3 protein: CASSFVGLEAFF
D gene: NA
J gene: TRBJ1-1
CDR3 length: 12
V gene: TRBV5-6
clone size: once

CDR3 DNA: TGTGCCAGCAGTTACCTGGATACGCAGTATTTT
CDR3 protein: CASSYLDTQYF
D gene: NA
J gene: TRBJ2-3
CDR3 length: 11
V gene: TRBV6-2/TRBV6-3
clone size: NA

CDR3 DNA: TGCGCCAGCAGTATCTCAGGGCCGGGGGACACTGAAGCTTTCTTT
CDR3 protein: CASSISGPGDTEAFF
D gene: NA
J gene: TRBJ1-1
CDR3 length: 15
V gene: TRBV4-1
clone size: NA

CDR3 DNA: TGTGCCAGCAGTGGACAGCTAGTCAATCAGCCCCAGCATTTT
CDR3 protein: CASSGQLVNQPQHF
D gene: NA
J gene: TRBJ1-5
CDR3 length: 14
V gene: TRBV6-6
clone size: NA

CDR3 DNA: TGTGCCAGCAGCTACAGGGTTAACACAGATACGCAGTATTTT
CDR3 protein: CASSYRVNTDTQYF
D gene: NA
J gene: TRBJ2-3
CDR3 length: 14
V gene: TRBV7-2
clone size: few

CDR3 DNA: TGCGCCAGCAGCTCGGGGAGCCAAGAGACCCAGTACTTC
CDR3 protein: CASSSGSQETQYF
D gene: NA
J gene: TRBJ2-5
CDR3 length: 13
V gene: TRBV5-1
clone size: NA

CDR3 DNA: TGTGCCAGTAGTATAGGGACTATGGGGAACACCATATATTTT
CDR3 protein: CASSIGTMGNTIYF
D gene: NA
J gene: TRBJ1-3
CDR3 length: 14
V gene: TRBV19
clone size: few

CDR3 DNA: TGCGCCAGCAGCCAAGAGCTGGCGGCCGGGGAGCTGTTTTTT
CDR3 protein: CASSQELAAGELFF
D gene: NA
J gene: TRBJ2-2
CDR3 length: 14
V gene: TRBV4-1
clone size: NA

CDR3 DNA: TGTGCCAGCAGCCGGGGGGGGTCGAACTATGGCTACACCTTC
CDR3 protein: CASSRGGSNYGYTF
D gene: NA
J gene: TRBJ1-2
CDR3 length: 14
V gene: TRBV14
clone size: NA

CDR3 DNA: TGTGCCAGCAGTCCTACTAGCGGGGGGGTGGGTGAGCAGTTCTTC
CDR3 protein: CASSPTSGGVGEQFF
D gene: TRBD2
J gene: TRBJ2-1
CDR3 length: 15
V gene: TRBV2
clone size: NA

CDR3 DNA: TGTGCCAGCAGTTACTCAGGGGGGGGTTCACCCCTCCACTTT
CDR3 protein: CASSYSGGGSPLHF
D gene: NA
J gene: TRBJ1-6
CDR3 length: 14
V gene: TRBV6-5
clone size: NA

CDR3 DNA: TGTGCCAGCAGTAGAGATATTTACGAGCAGTACTTC
CDR3 protein: CASSRDIYEQYF
D gene: NA
J gene: TRBJ2-7
CDR3 length: 12
V gene: TRBV12-3/TRBV12-4
clone size: NA

CDR3 DNA: TGTGCCAGCAGCTTTACCGGGGATTACACCGGGGAGCTGTTTTTT
CDR3 protein: CASSFTGDYTGELFF
D gene: NA
J gene: TRBJ2-2
CDR3 length: 15
V gene: TRBV7-8
clone size: NA

CDR3 DNA: TGTGCCAGCAGCCCCATCCGGGACATCCACGAGCAGTACTTC
CDR3 protein: CASSPIRDIHEQYF
D gene: NA
J gene: TRBJ2-7
CDR3 length: 14
V gene: TRBV7-9
clone size: NA

CDR3 DNA: TGTGCCAGCAGCCAATCAGCGAATCAGCCCCAGCATTTT
CDR3 protein: CASSQSANQPQHF
D gene: NA
J gene: TRBJ1-5
CDR3 length: 13
V gene: TRBV3-1/TRBV3-2
clone size: NA

CDR3 DNA: TGTGCCAGCAGCCAAGAAGGGGGACGGATGAACACTGAAGCTTTCTTT
CDR3 protein: CASSQEGGRMNTEAFF
D gene: NA
J gene: TRBJ1-1
CDR3 length: 16
V gene: TRBV3-1/TRBV3-2
clone size: NA

CDR3 DNA: TGTGCCAGCAGTTACTCGATGGTAGCAACAGATACGCAGTATTTT
CDR3 protein: CASSYSMVATDTQYF
D gene: NA
J gene: TRBJ2-3
CDR3 length: 15
V gene: TRBV6-5
clone size: NA

CDR3 DNA: TGTGCCAGCAGCGGCACAGGGGGACTCGAGGGTAGGGGCTACACCTTC
CDR3 protein: CASSGTGGLEGRGYTF
D gene: TRBD1
J gene: TRBJ1-2
CDR3 length: 16
V gene: TRBV5-6
clone size: NA

CDR3 DNA: TGTGCCAGCAGTTTGGGACAGTCGAACACTGAAGCTTTCTTT
CDR3 protein: CASSLGQSNTEAFF
D gene: TRBD1
J gene: TRBJ1-1
CDR3 length: 14
V gene: TRBV27
clone size: NA

CDR3 DNA: TGTGCCAGCAGCCAATTGGGACAGGCGAACACCGGGGAGCTGTTTTTT
CDR3 protein: CASSQLGQANTGELFF
D gene: TRBD1
J gene: TRBJ2-2
CDR3 length: 16
V gene: TRBV4-2
clone size: NA

CDR3 DNA: TGTGCCAGTAGACCGGCCCGACCCGGCACAGATACGCAATATTTT
CDR3 protein: CASRPARPGTDTQYF
D gene: NA
J gene: TRBJ2-3
CDR3 length: 15
V gene: TRBV19
clone size: NA

CDR3 DNA: TGTGCCAGCAGTCTCCCTAGCGGGGGGACCGCCCACAATGAGCAGTTCTTC
CDR3 protein: CASSLPSGGTAHNEQFF
D gene: TRBD2
J gene: TRBJ2-1
CDR3 length: 17
V gene: TRBV3-1/TRBV3-2
clone size: NA

CDR3 DNA: TGTGCCACCAGCATAAGACAGGGGCTAAATTCACCCCTCCACTTT
CDR3 protein: CATSIRQGLNSPLHF
D gene: TRBD1
J gene: TRBJ1-6
CDR3 length: 15
V gene: TRBV15
clone size: NA

CDR3 DNA: TGTGCCAGCAGTACGAGACAGGGGACAAATCAGCCCCAGCATTTT
CDR3 protein: CASSTRQGTNQPQHF
D gene: TRBD1
J gene: TRBJ1-5
CDR3 length: 15
V gene: TRBV2
clone size: NA

CDR3 DNA: TGTGCTCGTAAGGGGCCCCCCAATGAGCAGTTCTTC
CDR3 protein: CARKGPPNEQFF
D gene: NA
J gene: TRBJ2-1
CDR3 length: 12
V gene: TRBV30
clone size: NA

CDR3 DNA: TGTGCCAGCTCATCCCAGGGGAAAGAGACCCAGTACTTC
CDR3 protein: CASSSQGKETQYF
D gene: NA
J gene: TRBJ2-5
CDR3 length: 13
V gene: TRBV18
clone size: NA

CDR3 DNA: TGTGCCAGCAGACCCGGGACAGGGCAGGGTGGCTACACCTTC
CDR3 protein: CASRPGTGQGGYTF
D gene: TRBD1
J gene: TRBJ1-2
CDR3 length: 14
V gene: TRBV2
clone size: many

CDR3 DNA: TGTGCCAGCAGCCCCGACAGGGCTTCACCCCTCCACTTT
CDR3 protein: CASSPDRASPLHF
D gene: TRBD1
J gene: TRBJ1-6
CDR3 length: 13
V gene: TRBV7-3
clone size: NA

CDR3 DNA: TGTGCCAGCAGCTTAGGAAGACAGGGCGTAGCCACTGAAGCTTTCTTT
CDR3 protein: CASSLGRQGVATEAFF
D gene: TRBD1
J gene: TRBJ1-1
CDR3 length: 16
V gene: TRBV7-2
clone size: NA

CDR3 DNA: TGTGCCAGCAGCCGGACTCAAGAGACCCAGTACTTC
CDR3 protein: CASSRTQETQYF
D gene: NA
J gene: TRBJ2-5
CDR3 length: 12
V gene: TRBV3-1/TRBV3-2
clone size: once

CDR3 DNA: TGTGCCAGTAGTAGTGGGCCAAAACAGCATTTT
CDR3 protein: CASSSGPKQHF
D gene: NA
J gene: TRBJ1-5
CDR3 length: 11
V gene: TRBV19
clone size: NA

CDR3 DNA: TGTGCCACCAGGGGACAGGGGAACACCGGGGAGCTGTTTTTT
CDR3 protein: CATRGQGNTGELFF
D gene: TRBD1
J gene: TRBJ2-2
CDR3 length: 14
V gene: TRBV24-1
clone size: NA